The next 22 T cell receptor beta chains were all read from a single sample in a study of blood T cell repertoires in COVID-19. The table came from immunoSEQ multiplex PCR; TCRdb's copy has only in-frame clones and leaves some out. Of under 400,000 clones in the sample, around 90% are singletons; the top ten hold roughly 2.8%. Sequencing was performed on peripheral blood. These receptor sequences come from a woman in her thirties with COVID-19, enrolled during active disease.

V usage is TRBV19 and J usage is TRBJ2-4, with D perhaps matching TRBD2 (5 bases). CDR1 is LNHDA and CDR2 is SQIVND in the germline V gene (reference sequence). V lost 5 bases and J 8 bases, leaving 13 bases between the germline ends. CDR3 size: 13 residues. CDR3 bases: TGTGCCAGTAGTGGCCCCGGGGTATACATTCAGTACTTC. Its protein product is CASSGPGVYIQYF.

The chain has TRBV10-3 and TRBJ2-7, with TRBD1 identical over 9 bases. This CDR3 contains 14 residues. After removal of 4 bases from V and 2 bases from J, the junction contained 3 bases not matched to a gene. Per germline, CDR1 ENHRY and CDR2 SYGVKD. DNA of the CDR3: TGTGCCATCAGTGCGGACAGGGGAACCTACGAGCAGTACTTC. Translation: CAISADRGTYEQYF.

The genes are TRBV3-1 (or the pseudogene TRBV3-2) and TRBJ1-6, with D perhaps matching TRBD1 (5 bases). CDR3 length equals 15 residues. From germline, CDR1 is LGHDT and CDR2 YNNKEL (reference sequence). V was pared by 0 bases and J by 8 bases, with 11 bases between. CDR3 DNA: TGTGCCAGCAGCCAAGAAGGCAGGGACTATTCACCCCTCCACTTT. Residues: CASSQEGRDYSPLHF.

The rearrangement joins TRBV15 to TRBJ1-5; D perhaps matches TRBD1 (5 bases). Germline V gene data show CDR1 as LNHNV and CDR2 as YYDKDF (reference sequence). The CDR3 has 15 residues. V shed 0 bases and J shed 6 bases, with 12 bases lying between them. CDR3 nucleotide sequence: TGTGCCACCAGCAGAGATGGCAGGGAGGTTCAGCCCCAGCATTTT. Residues: CATSRDGREVQPQHF.

The chain joins TRBV30 to TRBJ1-4; a weak D match, TRBD1 (6 bases). The CDR3 spans 13 residues. Between the trimmed V and J ends, which lost 1 base and 7 bases, there was a span of 10 bases. CDR1 is GTSNPN and CDR2 is SVGIG in the germline V gene (reference sequence). In nucleotides, the CDR3 is TGTGCCTGGAGTGCGAGGACAGTTGAAAAACTGTTTTTT. It codes for CAWSARTVEKLFF.

CDR3 amino acids: CATSREDRGRGKLFF. The CDR3 DNA reads TGTGCCACCAGCAGAGAGGACAGGGGACGAGGGAAACTGTTTTTT. This chain uses TRBV15 with TRBJ1-4, with 9 bases aligning to TRBD1. The CDR3 loop spans 15 amino acids. Germline trimming cut 0 bases from V and 11 bases from J; bases unmatched to any gene: 7. Germline CDR1 is LNHNV and CDR2 is YYDKDF (reference sequence).

This chain connects TRBV23-1 to TRBJ1-1, with TRBD1 identical over 7 bases. TRBV23-1 is known as an ORF, though its function is uncertain. The CDR3 is 17 amino acids. The trim removed 0 bases at V and 0 bases at J, leaving 7 bases unmatched. The CDR3 spells CASSQSGTGQLNTEAFF. The CDR3 DNA sequence: TGCGCCAGCAGTCAATCGGGGACGGGACAGCTGAACACTGAAGCTTTCTTT.

The chain combines TRBV28 with TRBJ1-2; possibly TRBD1 for D (6 bases). Trimming pared 8 bases from V and 2 bases from J, leaving 12 bases between. Germline loops: CDR1 MDHEN, CDR2 SYDVKM. The CDR3 extends over 13 amino acids. CDR3 in amino acids: CASEPGVNYGYTF. The CDR3 nucleotides are TGTGCCAGCGAGCCAGGGGTGAACTATGGCTACACCTTC.

The rearrangement joins TRBV27 to TRBJ1-2, with D unclear. This CDR3 is 17 amino acids long. Germline CDR1 reads MNHEY; CDR2 reads SMNVEV (reference sequence). The V and J ends lost 6 bases and 3 bases respectively, with 23 bases between them. For the CDR3, the DNA is TGTGCCAGCAGAATCTCAACTTCGTCGGTTGAGGACTATGGCTACACCTTC. Its translation is CASRISTSSVEDYGYTF.

The chain links TRBV6-5 to TRBJ2-2, with 13 bases identical to TRBD2. V dropped 7 bases and J dropped 5; count of bases not matched to a gene: 1. Germline V gives CDR1 MNHEY, CDR2 SVGAGI. This CDR3 is built from 14 residues. The CDR3 DNA reads TGTGCCAGCAAGGGACTAGCGGGGACCGGGGAGCTGTTTTTT. This encodes CASKGLAGTGELFF.

J is TRBJ1-1 and V is TRBV23-1; D call uncertain. TRBV23-1 is filed as an ORF, its function uncertain. V was clipped by 4 bases and J by 8 bases, with 14 bases between them. This CDR3 has 13 amino acids. CDR3 loop: CASSRPLRGEAFF. CDR3 bases: TGCGCCAGCAGTCGACCCCTACGAGGCGAAGCTTTCTTT.

The chain combines TRBV2 with TRBJ2-7, with D possibly TRBD1 on 6 matching bases. The V end lost 0 bases, the J end lost 0 bases, and 18 bases lay between the germline ends. CDR1 SNHLY and CDR2 FYNNEI come from the germline V gene. There are 18 residues in the CDR3. The CDR3 bases are TGTGCCAGCAGTGAAGCTCCCCCGACAGGAAAAAACTCCTACGAGCAGTACTTC. Amino acid sequence: CASSEAPPTGKNSYEQYF.

The chain links TRBV29-1 to TRBJ2-1, with TRBD2 identical over 16 bases. The CDR3 totals 17 residues. Germline lookup yields CDR1 SQVTM and CDR2 ANQGSEA. V was pared by 7 bases and J by 3 bases, with 9 bases of the junction left unmatched. The CDR3 DNA reads as TGCAGCGGTTCGGGACTAGCGGGAGGGGGGATCTACAATGAGCAGTTCTTC. Translating gives CSGSGLAGGGIYNEQFF.

The chain combines TRBV7-8 with TRBJ2-2; possibly TRBD1 for D (5 bases). V gave up 2 bases and J gave up 8 bases, with 6 bases separating them. CDR1 and CDR2 (germline): SGHVS, FQNEAQ. The CDR3 is 12 amino acids. The CDR3 coding sequence is TGTGCCAGCAGCTTACAGGGAGGGGAGCTGTTTTTT. This codes for CASSLQGGELFF.

The chain recombines TRBV5-1 with TRBJ1-1; D is perhaps TRBD1 (5 bases). The germline V gene encodes CDR1 SGHRS and CDR2 YFSETQ. V was shortened by 4 bases and J by 6 bases, with 13 bases between the two germline ends. The CDR3 spans 13 residues. The CDR3 loop is CASSLAGGAEAFF. As DNA, the CDR3 is TGCGCCAGCAGCCTCGCGGGGGGGGCTGAAGCTTTCTTT. The whole variable domain, remainder taken from reference TRBV5-1 and TRBJ1-1, is KAGVTQTPRYLIKTRGQQVTLSCSPISGHRSVSWYQQTPGQGLQFLFEYFSETQRNKGNFPGRFSGRQFSNSRSEMNVSTLELGDSALYLCASSLAGGAEAFFGQGTRLTVV.

This clone was observed a handful of times. The conserved closing phenylalanine or tryptophan is absent in this CDR3, likely reflecting a read error. The DNA is left out, because the CDR3 cannot be placed on it with certainty; the CDR3 is given as TCRdb lists it. This rearrangement joins TRBV3-1 (or the pseudogene TRBV3-2) to TRBJ1-2; the table calls TRBD1, which could not be checked here. CDR1 is LGHDT and CDR2 is YNNKEL in the germline V gene (reference sequence). The CDR3 length equals 12 residues, ends included. CDR3 sequence: CASSHGTGANGI.

Regarding this clone: The same CDR3 arises from other DNA sequences in this sample as well. The chain combines TRBV5-1 with TRBJ1-2, with 9 bases lining up with TRBD1. The CDR3 extends over 15 amino acids. Germline CDR1 reads SGHRS; CDR2 reads YFSETQ. The trim removed 4 bases at V and 4 bases at J, leaving 8 bases unmatched. In DNA form, the CDR3 reads TGCGCCAGCAGCCTAGGACAGGGGAGTGGCTATGGCTACACCTTC. This translates into CASSLGQGSGYGYTF. The variable domain in full, with the rest retrieved from reference TRBV5-1 and TRBJ1-2, is KAGVTQTPRYLIKTRGQQVTLSCSPISGHRSVSWYQQTPGQGLQFLFEYFSETQRNKGNFPGRFSGRQFSNSRSEMNVSTLELGDSALYLCASSLGQGSGYGYTFGSGTRLTVV.

The CDR3 sequence: CASSSPPGTGYTEAFF. DNA for the CDR3: TGTGCCAGCAGCTCGCCCCCCGGGACAGGGTACACTGAAGCTTTCTTT. This chain uses TRBV7-9 with TRBJ1-1, with TRBD1 matching over 9 bases. J was trimmed by 3 bases and V by 4 bases; bases with no gene match: 9. This CDR3 has 16 residues. The germline V gene encodes CDR1 SEHNR and CDR2 FQNEAQ (reference sequence).

This clone has just one count. The chain employs TRBV18 and TRBJ2-7; a possible D gene is TRBD1 (6 bases). With 4 bases removed from V and 0 bases from J, the gap between germline ends came to 13 bases. This CDR3 comprises 15 residues. Per the germline V gene, CDR1 is KGHSH and CDR2 is LQKENI. CDR3 coding DNA: TGTGCCAGCTCACGCGGACAGACATACTCCTACGAGCAGTACTTC. This sequence encodes CASSRGQTYSYEQYF.

The rearrangement uses TRBV28 and TRBJ2-5; D unresolved. Germline CDR1 and CDR2: MDHEN and SYDVKM. The CDR3 totals 15 residues. V was clipped by 6 bases and J by 3 bases, with 17 bases between them. The CDR3 loop is CASSGGSLKKETQYF. The CDR3 DNA sequence: TGTGCCAGCAGCGGCGGTAGTCTGAAAAAAGAGACCCAGTACTTC.

This chain uses TRBV2 with TRBJ2-1; 11 positions match TRBD2. Germline assignment: CDR1 SNHLY and CDR2 FYNNEI. This CDR3 has 16 amino acids. V lost 7 bases, J lost 2 bases, and 7 bases stayed unmatched. CDR3: CASTNSGRAPYNEQFF. The CDR3 region has the DNA TGTGCCAGCACTAATAGCGGGAGGGCCCCCTACAATGAGCAGTTCTTC.

The rearrangement links TRBV10-3 to TRBJ1-1; possibly TRBD1 for D (6 bases). Trimming stripped 4 bases from V and 2 bases from J, with 11 bases between. Looked up from germline, CDR1 is ENHRY and CDR2 is SYGVKD. This CDR3 is built from 14 residues. CDR3 sequence (DNA): TGTGCCATCAGTGTCACAGGGTATAACACTGAAGCTTTCTTT. Amino acids: CAISVTGYNTEAFF.